The rows below give T cell receptor beta chains drawn from one sample of a study of vaccination effects on CD4 cells after COVID-19. This table comes from immunoSEQ multiplex PCR, and its TCRdb copy is limited to in-frame clones, with some not included. The repertoire has 43,000 or so clones, roughly two thirds of them found once; the top ten carry about 7%. Their antigen targets remain unknown. The material sequenced was CD4+ T cells from PBMCs cultured without peptide, taken after COVID-19 vaccination. All receptors derive from a human donor who received a COVID-19 vaccine. CDR3s include the opening cysteine and the closing phenylalanine or tryptophan. A D gene is named only where the DNA matches it firmly. Some rows have no size entry. The others give once, few or many, or a class for an expanded clone.

abundance	d_gene	j_gene	v_gene	CDR3nt	CDR3aa
.	.	TRBJ1-6	TRBV7-9	TGTGCCAGCAGCCCCTGGACGGATTATAATTCACCCCTCCACTTT	CASSPWTDYNSPLHF
.	.	TRBJ2-7	TRBV6-5	TGTGCCAGCAGTTACCCCAGAGCGGGCACCTACGAGCAGTACTTC	CASSYPRAGTYEQYF
once	.	TRBJ1-4	TRBV5-1	TGCGCCAGCAGCTGGGACGGATCAACTAATGAAAAACTGTTTTTT	CASSWDGSTNEKLFF
.	TRBD1	TRBJ1-4	TRBV6-5	TGTGCCAGCAGTTCCCACGGGACAGGTGACGAAAAACTGTTTTTT	CASSSHGTGDEKLFF
medium-sized	.	TRBJ2-5	TRBV24-1	TGTGCCACCAGTGATGCTTCCGGGGGACGGGAGACCCAGTACTTC	CATSDASGGRETQYF
.	TRBD2	TRBJ2-1	TRBV27	TGTGCCAGCAGTTCGGGGGGAGATAGAGGGAATGAGCAGTTCTTC	CASSSGGDRGNEQFF
.	.	TRBJ2-7	TRBV12-3/TRBV12-4	TGTGCCAGCAGTTTTGGGGCCGAGCAGTACTTC	CASSFGAEQYF
.	.	TRBJ2-7	TRBV3-1/TRBV3-2	TGTGCCAGCAGCCAGGAAGGGTCTTCCTACGAGCAGTACTTC	CASSQEGSSYEQYF
.	.	TRBJ1-2	TRBV19	TGTGCCAGTAGTGTAACACAGGGTACTCGGGGCTACACCTTC	CASSVTQGTRGYTF
few	.	TRBJ1-2	TRBV4-1	TGCGCCAGCAGCCTTGGAGGGGGATCAAACTATGGCTACACCTTC	CASSLGGGSNYGYTF
.	.	TRBJ1-4	TRBV11-1	TGTGCCAGCAGCTTAAACCCTGCAACTAATGAAAAACTGTTTTTT	CASSLNPATNEKLFF
.	.	TRBJ1-2	TRBV2	TGTGCCAGCACTGGATGGACGGATGGCTACACCTTC	CASTGWTDGYTF
.	.	TRBJ2-7	TRBV7-9	TGTGCCAGCAGCTTAAATTACGAGCAGTACTTC	CASSLNYEQYF
.	.	TRBJ1-1	TRBV9	TGTGCCAGCAGCGTCCAGGCCCGTGAAGCTTTCTTT	CASSVQAREAFF
once	.	TRBJ1-6	TRBV2	TGTGCCAGCAGTGAACAGAGGGATAATTCACCCCTCCACTTT	CASSEQRDNSPLHF
.	.	TRBJ2-1	TRBV5-1	TGCGCCAGCAACGCAGGCGAAAGGCCGAATGAGCAGTTCTTC	CASNAGERPNEQFF
.	TRBD2	TRBJ2-1	TRBV6-1	TGTGCCAGCAGTGAAGATGCGGGAGGGCCGAATGAGCAGTTCTTC	CASSEDAGGPNEQFF
.	.	TRBJ1-5	TRBV6-5	TGTGCCAGCAGCGGAGTGTCCCAGCATTTT	CASSGVSQHF
once	TRBD1	TRBJ1-4	TRBV30	TGTGCCTGGAGTGTAGGACAGGGACGAGAAAAACTGTTTTTT	CAWSVGQGREKLFF
.	TRBD1	TRBJ1-1	TRBV5-1	TGCGCCAGCAGCTCAGGGACAGCAGAAGCTTTCTTT	CASSSGTAEAFF